These T cell receptor beta chains were read from a single sample in a study of blood T cell repertoires in COVID-19. Sequencing was performed with immunoSEQ multiplex PCR; in TCRdb, only in-frame clones are kept and a portion is missing. The table shows fewer than 150,000 clones, with about 80% occurring only once. The specimen sequenced was PBMCs or T cells enriched from blood (not recorded which). These receptors came from a woman aged 18-29 years who had been exposed to COVID-19. The CDR3 runs from the conserved cysteine through the conserved F or W. Fields, in order: CDR3 DNA, CDR3 protein, clone size, J gene, V gene, D gene. D genes are given only for firm matches. Size is stated for part of the rows, as once, few or many counts, or as a class when the clone is expanded.

cdr3_nt: TGCGCCAGCAGCCAAGATGGGACGGGGGGAAGCACTGAAGCTTTCTTT
cdr3_aa: CASSQDGTGGSTEAFF
clone_size: few
j_call: TRBJ1-1
v_call: TRBV4-3
d_call: NA

cdr3_nt: TGTGCCAGCAGCTTACCTTTTAACACTGAAGCTTTCTTT
cdr3_aa: CASSLPFNTEAFF
clone_size: many
j_call: TRBJ1-1
v_call: TRBV7-9
d_call: NA

cdr3_nt: TGTGCCAGCAGCCAAGATCGTGGGACAGGGGTCTTGGAGCAGTACTTC
cdr3_aa: CASSQDRGTGVLEQYF
clone_size: few
j_call: TRBJ2-7
v_call: TRBV3-1/TRBV3-2
d_call: TRBD1

cdr3_nt: TGTGCCAGCAGCTCCAGGGGTGCGTCAGAGACCTACGAGCAGTACTTC
cdr3_aa: CASSSRGASETYEQYF
clone_size: NA
j_call: TRBJ2-7
v_call: TRBV7-9
d_call: NA

cdr3_nt: TGCGCCAGCAGCTCGGGGACAGAATTCAGCTCTGGAAACACCATATATTTT
cdr3_aa: CASSSGTEFSSGNTIYF
clone_size: NA
j_call: TRBJ1-3
v_call: TRBV5-1
d_call: TRBD1

cdr3_nt: TGTGCCAGCAGTGTGGACAGGGCCTACGAGCAGTACTTC
cdr3_aa: CASSVDRAYEQYF
clone_size: NA
j_call: TRBJ2-7
v_call: TRBV6-1
d_call: TRBD1

cdr3_nt: TGTGCCAGCAGCTTACAGGGTATTGGCTATGGCTACACCTTC
cdr3_aa: CASSLQGIGYGYTF
clone_size: NA
j_call: TRBJ1-2
v_call: TRBV5-6
d_call: NA

cdr3_nt: TGCGCCAGCAGCCAAGAGGAGCAGGGGTCCATCTACGAGCAGTACTTC
cdr3_aa: CASSQEEQGSIYEQYF
clone_size: NA
j_call: TRBJ2-7
v_call: TRBV4-1
d_call: NA

cdr3_nt: TGTGCCTGGGCAGGGGGGACTGAAGCTTTCTTT
cdr3_aa: CAWAGGTEAFF
clone_size: NA
j_call: TRBJ1-1
v_call: TRBV30
d_call: TRBD1

cdr3_nt: TGTGCCAGCAGCAACAGGACCGACAGGGGACCCAGCTCCTACAATGAGCAGTTCTTC
cdr3_aa: CASSNRTDRGPSSYNEQFF
clone_size: NA
j_call: TRBJ2-1
v_call: TRBV21-1
d_call: NA

cdr3_nt: TGTGCTAGTGAGGGGGACACTGAAGCTTTCTTT
cdr3_aa: CASEGDTEAFF
clone_size: NA
j_call: TRBJ1-1
v_call: TRBV12-5
d_call: NA

cdr3_nt: TGTGCCAGCAGCCCAAAAGGCGGGGGCCCCTACGAGCAGTACTTC
cdr3_aa: CASSPKGGGPYEQYF
clone_size: NA
j_call: TRBJ2-7
v_call: TRBV5-4
d_call: NA

cdr3_nt: TGTGCCTGGAGTTTCCCAGGGGGTACGCGCACTGAAGCTTTCTTT
cdr3_aa: CAWSFPGGTRTEAFF
clone_size: NA
j_call: TRBJ1-1
v_call: TRBV30
d_call: TRBD1

cdr3_nt: TGCGCCAGCAGCTACGGGACAGGGGGTGGTGGCTACACCTTC
cdr3_aa: CASSYGTGGGGYTF
clone_size: NA
j_call: TRBJ1-2
v_call: TRBV5-1
d_call: TRBD1

cdr3_nt: TGTGCCAGCAGCACTTCTACCGGGACTAGCGGGGGAGAGCAGTTCTTC
cdr3_aa: CASSTSTGTSGGEQFF
clone_size: NA
j_call: TRBJ2-1
v_call: TRBV2
d_call: TRBD2

cdr3_nt: TGTGCCAGCAGCTGGGAGACAGGGTCGAGCAATGAGCAGTTCTTC
cdr3_aa: CASSWETGSSNEQFF
clone_size: NA
j_call: TRBJ2-1
v_call: TRBV7-8
d_call: TRBD1

cdr3_nt: TGTGCCAGTAGCGGGGGGACAGGGGTGAGTTACGAGCAGTACTTC
cdr3_aa: CASSGGTGVSYEQYF
clone_size: NA
j_call: TRBJ2-7
v_call: TRBV19
d_call: TRBD1

cdr3_nt: TGTGCCAGTAGTATGGACAGGACGACAAATTACGAGCAGTACTTC
cdr3_aa: CASSMDRTTNYEQYF
clone_size: NA
j_call: TRBJ2-7
v_call: TRBV19
d_call: TRBD1

cdr3_nt: TGTGCCAGCTCACCAAGCGCCAATCTCTACGAGCAGTACTTC
cdr3_aa: CASSPSANLYEQYF
clone_size: NA
j_call: TRBJ2-7
v_call: TRBV18
d_call: NA

cdr3_nt: TGTGCCAGTAGTAGGGACAGGGGGACCTCCACTGAAGCTTTCTTT
cdr3_aa: CASSRDRGTSTEAFF
clone_size: NA
j_call: TRBJ1-1
v_call: TRBV19
d_call: TRBD1

cdr3_nt: TGTGCCAGCAGCTTGGACGGCGGTTCTGCAGAGACCCAGTACTTC
cdr3_aa: CASSLDGGSAETQYF
clone_size: NA
j_call: TRBJ2-5
v_call: TRBV5-4
d_call: NA

cdr3_nt: TGTGCCAGCAGCTCCTTAGCGGAGCCCTTGACCTACGAGCAGTACTTC
cdr3_aa: CASSSLAEPLTYEQYF
clone_size: NA
j_call: TRBJ2-7
v_call: TRBV11-2
d_call: NA

cdr3_nt: TGTGCCAGCAGCGCCTCGGGGACAGGGGGCGATGAGCAGTACTTC
cdr3_aa: CASSASGTGGDEQYF
clone_size: NA
j_call: TRBJ2-7
v_call: TRBV9
d_call: TRBD1

cdr3_nt: TGCAGTGCTAGTAGACAGACCTATAATTCACCCCTCCACTTT
cdr3_aa: CSASRQTYNSPLHF
clone_size: NA
j_call: TRBJ1-6
v_call: TRBV20-1
d_call: NA

cdr3_nt: TGCAGCGTTGGTGCGGCATTAACAGATACGCAGTATTTT
cdr3_aa: CSVGAALTDTQYF
clone_size: NA
j_call: TRBJ2-3
v_call: TRBV29-1
d_call: NA

cdr3_nt: TGTGCCAGCAGCTTAGTTAAGGGGGCAAATGGCTACACCTTC
cdr3_aa: CASSLVKGANGYTF
clone_size: NA
j_call: TRBJ1-2
v_call: TRBV5-4
d_call: TRBD1

cdr3_nt: TGTGCCTGGAATGTGCTAGCGGGAGGGCCCGACGAGCAGTACTTC
cdr3_aa: CAWNVLAGGPDEQYF
clone_size: NA
j_call: TRBJ2-7
v_call: TRBV30
d_call: TRBD2

cdr3_nt: TGTGCCAGCAGTGAAGAGCCAGGGGAGAGTTACGAGCAGTACTTC
cdr3_aa: CASSEEPGESYEQYF
clone_size: once
j_call: TRBJ2-7
v_call: TRBV6-1
d_call: NA

cdr3_nt: TGTGCCAGCAGTGTAGGACTGCAAGAGACCCAGTACTTC
cdr3_aa: CASSVGLQETQYF
clone_size: NA
j_call: TRBJ2-5
v_call: TRBV2
d_call: NA

cdr3_nt: TGCGCCAGCAGCCAAGTTGGGGACACAAAAGCTTTCTTT
cdr3_aa: CASSQVGDTKAFF
clone_size: NA
j_call: TRBJ1-1
v_call: TRBV4-1
d_call: NA

cdr3_nt: TGCGCCAGCAGTGACATTAGCGGGAGGTGGAATGAGCAGTTCTTC
cdr3_aa: CASSDISGRWNEQFF
clone_size: NA
j_call: TRBJ2-1
v_call: TRBV10-1
d_call: TRBD2

cdr3_nt: TGTGCCAGTAGTCCCTCTACGGAGGATCCCTATGGCTACACCTTC
cdr3_aa: CASSPSTEDPYGYTF
clone_size: NA
j_call: TRBJ1-2
v_call: TRBV19
d_call: NA

cdr3_nt: TGTGCCAGCAGCCCTGGACAGGACCCTAACTATGGCTACACCTTC
cdr3_aa: CASSPGQDPNYGYTF
clone_size: NA
j_call: TRBJ1-2
v_call: TRBV9
d_call: TRBD1

cdr3_nt: TGTGCCAGCAGCAGACAGGGGGTGGGGGACTCTATTAGCTATGGCTACACCTTC
cdr3_aa: CASSRQGVGDSISYGYTF
clone_size: few
j_call: TRBJ1-2
v_call: TRBV27
d_call: TRBD1

cdr3_nt: TGTGCCAGCAGTTTGGGGGAGCGGGAGACAGATACGCAGTATTTT
cdr3_aa: CASSLGERETDTQYF
clone_size: NA
j_call: TRBJ2-3
v_call: TRBV6-2/TRBV6-3
d_call: TRBD2

cdr3_nt: TGTGCCAGCAGGCCAAGTACGGGGGGTCGTGGTGAAGCTTTCTTT
cdr3_aa: CASRPSTGGRGEAFF
clone_size: NA
j_call: TRBJ1-1
v_call: TRBV28
d_call: NA

cdr3_nt: TGTGCCAGCAGCTTAGGCCGACAGGGAGAGACCCAGTACTTC
cdr3_aa: CASSLGRQGETQYF
clone_size: NA
j_call: TRBJ2-5
v_call: TRBV7-2
d_call: TRBD1

cdr3_nt: TGTGCCAGCTCACGGACCCGGGACGGGAGCTCCTACAATGAGCAGTTCTTC
cdr3_aa: CASSRTRDGSSYNEQFF
clone_size: once
j_call: TRBJ2-1
v_call: TRBV18
d_call: NA

cdr3_nt: TGTGCCAGCAGCTTAGATGGGGTGGGAGGAACTGAAGCTTTCTTT
cdr3_aa: CASSLDGVGGTEAFF
clone_size: NA
j_call: TRBJ1-1
v_call: TRBV7-8
d_call: NA

cdr3_nt: TGTGCCTCCGCCTTCCCCGGACTAGCCGTCGAGCAGTACTTC
cdr3_aa: CASAFPGLAVEQYF
clone_size: NA
j_call: TRBJ2-7
v_call: TRBV10-3
d_call: TRBD2

cdr3_nt: TGTGCCAGCAGTTTTGGCAGGGTAAACACTGAAGCTTTCTTT
cdr3_aa: CASSFGRVNTEAFF
clone_size: NA
j_call: TRBJ1-1
v_call: TRBV28
d_call: NA

cdr3_nt: TGCAGCGTCCTCGGGACAGGGGCACATGGCTACACCTTC
cdr3_aa: CSVLGTGAHGYTF
clone_size: once
j_call: TRBJ1-2
v_call: TRBV29-1
d_call: TRBD1

cdr3_nt: TGTGCCAGCATCGGGACAGGGGCGATCCCCACTGAAGCTTTCTTT
cdr3_aa: CASIGTGAIPTEAFF
clone_size: NA
j_call: TRBJ1-1
v_call: TRBV28
d_call: TRBD1

cdr3_nt: TGTGCCTGGAGTCGTGGGAGGGTCTACGGTTCCTACAATGAGCAGTTCTTC
cdr3_aa: CAWSRGRVYGSYNEQFF
clone_size: NA
j_call: TRBJ2-1
v_call: TRBV30
d_call: TRBD2